Each of the 26 T cell receptor beta chains below was sequenced from the same sample in a study of glioma-infiltrating T cells. TCR alpha and beta CDR3 regions were amplified from RNA using iRepertoire nested multiplex PCR. TCRdb processed the multiplex PCR reads anew with MiXCR; each CDR3 protein has one entry. The sample lists 4,300 or so distinct CDR3 sequences; roughly 23% were seen once. The sample comprised glioma tissue, nonneoplastic brain tissue, or PBMCs (not recorded which). These receptor sequences come from a human donor with low-grade glioma or glioblastoma, undergoing nonglioma brain surgery, or in good health (not recorded which).

This clonotype is deemed medium-sized. The J gene is TRBJ1-1, the V gene TRBV20-1, with D maybe TRBD1 (5 bases). Trimming removed 6 bases at V and 0 bases at J, with 11 bases between. Germline CDR1 and CDR2: DFQATT and SNEGSKA (reference sequence). This CDR3 is 13 amino acids long. The CDR3 bases are TGCAGTGCAAGGGACCGATTGAACACTGAAGCTTTCTTT. It specifies CSARDRLNTEAFF.

By share, this clonotype counts as medium-sized. The chain couples TRBV7-9 to TRBJ1-2, with D unresolved. CDR3 length: 13 amino acids. Germline V CDR1 and CDR2: SEHNR, FQNEAQ (reference sequence). Trimming removed 1 base at V and 7 bases at J, with 10 bases between. The CDR3 nucleotides read TGTGCCAGCAGCTTAGGGGGATCCGGTGGCTACACCTTC. This gives the protein CASSLGGSGGYTF.

At least ten counts were recorded for this clonotype. The V and J genes are TRBV12-3 or TRBV12-4 and TRBJ2-5; D gene uncertain. The CDR3 extends over 14 amino acids. V lost 5 bases and J lost 0, with 10 bases in between. CDR3 nucleotides: TGTGCCAGCAGTCTAAGGGCAGACCAAGAGACCCAGTACTTC. This sequence encodes CASSLRADQETQYF.

This clonotype was seen many times. A clone one base away is much larger, so this may be a read error. This chain connects TRBV20-1 to TRBJ1-2; TRBD1 aligns across 7 bases. The J segment lost 3 bases and the V segment lost 7 bases, leaving 14 bases of the junction unmatched. The CDR3 loop spans 15 amino acids. Per the germline V gene, CDR1 is DFQATT and CDR2 is SNEGSKA (reference sequence). The CDR3 sequence: CSVGDSPWGYYGYTF. CDR3 DNA sequence: TGCAGTGTTGGGGACAGCCCCTGGGGGTACTATGGCTACACCTTC.

This clonotype came up many times. The CDR3 protein is CASSIRQGATEAFF. The DNA of the CDR3 is TGTGCCAGTAGTATCAGACAGGGGGCCACTGAAGCTTTCTTT. The gene calls are TRBV19 and TRBJ1-1, with TRBD1 matching 10 bases. CDR1 is LNHDA and CDR2 is SQIVND in the germline V gene (reference sequence). V shed 3 bases, J shed 4 bases, and the junction held 2 bases outside the gene matches. CDR3 length: 14 residues.

As concerns this clonotype: No DNA is shown, since the ends of the CDR3 on it are uncertain; the CDR3 is the one TCRdb lists. CDR3 in amino acids: CASSFYICSAPSDRSGGTQYF. The V call is TRBV7-2, the J call TRBJ2-5; the table names TRBD1, a call not compared with the DNA. 21 amino acids form the CDR3, both terminal residues included. Germline V CDR1 and CDR2: SGHTA, FQGNSA.

Note on this clonotype: A much larger clone differs from this one at a single base, so this may be a read error. The chain employs TRBV12-3 or TRBV12-4 and TRBJ2-1, with 10 bases aligning to TRBD2. There are 17 residues in the CDR3. CDR3 nucleotides: TGTGCCAGCAGTCCACTGTTTAGCGGGGGGCCCTTGAATGAGAAGTTCTTC. Amino acids: CASSPLFSGGPLNEKFF.

This clonotype was detected many times. The chain carries TRBV2 and TRBJ2-3; D uncertain. V shed 7 bases and J shed 0 bases, with 11 bases lying between them. CDR1 is SNHLY, CDR2 FYNNEI, per germline. The CDR3 sequence is 14 residues long. For the CDR3, the DNA is TGTGCCAGCAAGCCGGACGGTAGCACAGATACGCAGTATTTT. Protein sequence: CASKPDGSTDTQYF.

This clonotype showed up just once. At one end, the junction sequence differs from germline, possibly due to a read error. The chain's CDR3 is CATSSIGELSTDTQYF. The CDR3 bases are TGCGCCACCAGCTCCATAGGCGAGCTAAGCACAGATACGCAGTATTTT. V and J are TRBV5-1 and TRBJ2-3, with no clear D. Germline CDR1 SGHRS, CDR2 YFSETQ. The CDR3 sequence is 16 residues long. Full variable domain (outside the CDR3, taken from reference TRBV5-1 and TRBJ2-3): KAGVTQTPRYLIKTRGQQVTLSCSPISGHRSVSWYQQTPGQGLQFLFEYFSETQRNKGNFPGRFSGRQFSNSRSEMNVSTLELGDSALYLCATSSIGELSTDTQYFGPGTRLTVL.

This clonotype was counted many times. The genes are TRBV7-7 and TRBJ2-2; D remains ambiguous. The length of the CDR3 is 15 residues. V was cut by 4 bases and J by 5 bases, with 14 bases left in between. CDR1 is SSHAT, CDR2 FNYEAQ, per germline (reference sequence). CDR3 nucleotide sequence: TGTGCCAGCAGCTCGAGTACCATGGGTACCGGGGAGCTGTTTTTT. Its protein product is CASSSSTMGTGELFF. Full variable domain (missing parts from reference TRBV7-7 and TRBJ2-2): GAGVSQSPRYKVTKRGQDVTLRCDPISSHATLYWYQQALGQGPEFLTYFNYEAQPDKSGLPSDRFSAERPEGSISTLTIQRTEQRDSAMYRCASSSSTMGTGELFFGEGSRLTVL.

This clonotype is large within its sample. The chain links TRBV28 to TRBJ2-1; the match to TRBD2 covers 9 bases. The J segment lost 5 bases and the V segment lost 1 base, leaving 6 bases of the junction unmatched. The V gene's germline CDR1 is MDHEN and CDR2 SYDVKM. This CDR3 contains 16 residues. The chain's CDR3 is CASSLSSGGFHNEQFF. CDR3 DNA: TGTGCCAGCAGTTTATCCAGCGGGGGGTTCCACAATGAGCAGTTCTTC. Combining the CDR3 with reference TRBV28 and TRBJ2-1 gives the whole variable domain DVKVTQSSRYLVKRTGEKVFLECVQDMDHENMFWYRQDPGLGLRLIYFSYDVKMKEKGDIPEGYSVSREKKERFSLILESASTNQTSMYLCASSLSSGGFHNEQFFGPGTRLTVL.

By share, this clonotype ranks as medium-sized (0.01 to 0.1%). V gene TRBV20-1 combines with J gene TRBJ1-1, with TRBD1 identical over 8 bases. This CDR3 contains 15 residues. Germline CDR1 DFQATT, CDR2 SNEGSKA (reference sequence). V shed 3 bases, J shed 0 bases, and the junction held 6 bases outside the gene matches. As DNA, the CDR3 is TGCAGTGCTAGTATTTCGGGACAGGTGAACACTGAAGCTTTCTTT. Translated, it gives CSASISGQVNTEAFF.

This chain joins TRBV7-8 and TRBJ2-5; 14 positions match TRBD2. Looked up from germline, CDR1 is SGHVS and CDR2 is FQNEAQ. The CDR3 is 16 amino acids. V was clipped by 5 bases and J by 2 bases; unmatched bases: 4. The CDR3 DNA reads as TGTGCCAGCAGCCCCCGGACTAGCGGGGGGCAAGAGACCCAGTACTTC. It is translated as CASSPRTSGGQETQYF.

This clonotype came up many times. J is TRBJ2-1 and V is TRBV29-1; D perhaps matches TRBD2 (6 bases). Germline V gene lookup returns CDR1 SQVTM and CDR2 ANQGSEA. V lost 5 bases to trimming and J lost 4 bases, with 12 bases between them. CDR3 length: 13 residues. CDR3 residues: CSVQVGGYNEQFF. The CDR3 bases are TGCAGCGTTCAAGTGGGGGGATACAATGAGCAGTTCTTC.

By sample fraction, this clonotype is medium-sized. The V gene is TRBV2, the J gene TRBJ2-7; D perhaps matches TRBD1 (6 bases). Per germline, CDR1 SNHLY and CDR2 FYNNEI. This CDR3 region has 15 residues. Trimming removed 0 bases at V and 2 bases at J, with 11 bases between. Here the CDR3 DNA reads TGTGCCAGCAGTGAAGCGCCGGGACAAACCTACGAGCAGTACTTC. This encodes CASSEAPGQTYEQYF.

In its sample, this clonotype was seen a few times. The chain links TRBV19 to TRBJ2-7; maybe TRBD2 (6 bases). Germline loops: CDR1 LNHDA, CDR2 SQIVND (reference sequence). Between the trimmed V and J ends, which lost 2 bases and 5 bases, there was a span of 13 bases. The CDR3 loop spans 14 amino acids. The CDR3: CASSIRSGDHEQYF. The CDR3 nucleotides read TGTGCCAGTAGTATAAGGTCGGGGGACCACGAGCAGTACTTC.

This clonotype was recorded many times. The chain is built from TRBV19 and TRBJ1-2, with D perhaps TRBD1 (6 bases). Germline V gives CDR1 LNHDA, CDR2 SQIVND (reference sequence). V lost 7 bases, J lost 4 bases, and 16 bases lay in between. The CDR3 has 14 residues. The CDR3 DNA reads TGTGCCAGTACCATAGGGGGGACTGGCTATGGCTACACCTTC. Translating gives CASTIGGTGYGYTF. Drawing the rest from reference TRBV19 and TRBJ1-2, the complete variable domain is DGGITQSPKYLFRKEGQNVTLSCEQNLNHDAMYWYRQDPGQGLRLIYYSQIVNDFQKGDIAEGYSVSREKKESFPLTVTSAQKNPTAFYLCASTIGGTGYGYTFGSGTRLTVV.

This clonotype is deemed medium-sized. The genes are TRBV10-1 and TRBJ2-3; D is unresolved. Between the trimmed V and J ends, which lost 3 bases and 0 bases, there was a span of 10 bases. CDR3 length equals 15 residues. Germline lookup yields CDR1 WNHNN and CDR2 SYGVQD (reference sequence). The CDR3 bases are TGCGCCAGCAGTGAAAGCCCGCTTAGCACAGATACGCAGTATTTT. This gives the protein CASSESPLSTDTQYF.

The J gene is TRBJ2-7, the V gene TRBV30; 7 bases fit TRBD1. The CDR3 extends over 14 amino acids. Germline V gene sequence: CDR1 GTSNPN, CDR2 SVGIG (reference sequence). Germline trimming cut 0 bases from V and 4 bases from J; bases unmatched to any gene: 6. CDR3 bases: TGTGCCTGGAGTGTAGGGGGCCTCGGGTACGAGCAGTACGTC. It specifies CAWSVGGLGYEQYV.

This clonotype is medium-sized within its sample. V is TRBV4-2 and J is TRBJ2-6; D remains ambiguous. The CDR3 has 15 residues. Germline V lookup: CDR1 LGHNA, CDR2 YNFKEQ. V lost 0 bases and J lost 0, with 3 bases in between. The CDR3 is CASSQDNSGANVLTF. CDR3 in DNA: TGTGCCAGCAGCCAAGACAACTCTGGGGCCAACGTCCTGACTTTC.

By proportion, this clonotype is medium-sized. The chain employs TRBV2 and TRBJ1-1; the match to TRBD1 covers 9 bases. The CDR3 loop spans 14 amino acids. The germline gives CDR1 SNHLY, CDR2 FYNNEI. The trim removed 7 bases at V and 5 bases at J, leaving 8 bases unmatched. CDR3 residues: CASIWPGQGTEAFF. As DNA, the CDR3 is TGTGCCAGCATCTGGCCGGGACAGGGTACTGAAGCTTTCTTT.

This clonotype is labeled as large. J is TRBJ1-5 and V is TRBV28; TRBD1 matches 8 bases. CDR3 size: 14 residues. Trimming took 11 bases from V and 1 from J; bases not matched to a gene: 7. Germline V lookup: CDR1 MDHEN, CDR2 SYDVKM. CDR3 nucleotide sequence: TGTGCCGGACAGGGAATTAACAGCAATCAGCCCCAGCATTTT. This gives the protein CAGQGINSNQPQHF.

J is TRBJ2-1 and V is TRBV28; TRBD2 agrees at 8 bases. Looked up from germline, CDR1 is MDHEN and CDR2 is SYDVKM. J gave up 7 bases and V 6 bases, and 8 bases lay outside the gene matches. The CDR3 length is 14 residues. The CDR3 region is CASSLRGGRNEQFF. CDR3 DNA: TGTGCCAGCAGCCTACGGGGGGGGCGAAATGAGCAGTTCTTC.

The V and J genes are TRBV30 and TRBJ2-1; TRBD2 aligns across 9 bases. CDR3 length: 13 residues. Germline CDR1 GTSNPN, CDR2 SVGIG (reference sequence). After removal of 7 bases from V and 4 bases from J, the junction contained 5 bases not matched to a gene. The CDR3 here is CASKRGAYNEQFF. CDR3 DNA: TGTGCCTCAAAGCGGGGGGCTTACAATGAGCAGTTCTTC.

In its sample, this clonotype ranks as medium-sized (0.01 to 0.1%). V and J are TRBV10-3 and TRBJ2-3, with a tentative D call TRBD1 (5 bases). V lost 3 bases and J 1 base, leaving 11 bases between the germline ends. Germline-derived CDR1 and CDR2 are ENHRY and SYGVKD. CDR3 length: 15 amino acids. The CDR3 DNA reads as TGTGCCATCAGTGACAGGACATCGGGCACAGATACGCAGTATTTT. Translation: CAISDRTSGTDTQYF.

There are many counts of this clonotype. The genes are TRBV7-9 and TRBJ2-1, with D perhaps TRBD1 (5 bases). The germline CDR1 and CDR2 sequences are SEHNR and FQNEAQ (reference sequence). The ends were cut back, 3 bases at V and 8 bases at J, with 14 bases in the middle. The CDR3 consists of 14 residues. This chain's CDR3 is CASSFPEGAYEQFF. The CDR3 nucleotides are TGTGCCAGCAGCTTTCCCGAAGGGGCTTATGAGCAGTTCTTC. Variable domain in full (rest from reference TRBV7-9 and TRBJ2-1): DTGVSQNPRHKITKRGQNVTFRCDPISEHNRLYWYRQTLGQGPEFLTYFQNEAQLEKSRLLSDRFSAERPKGSFSTLEIQRTEQGDSAMYLCASSFPEGAYEQFFGPGTRLTVL.